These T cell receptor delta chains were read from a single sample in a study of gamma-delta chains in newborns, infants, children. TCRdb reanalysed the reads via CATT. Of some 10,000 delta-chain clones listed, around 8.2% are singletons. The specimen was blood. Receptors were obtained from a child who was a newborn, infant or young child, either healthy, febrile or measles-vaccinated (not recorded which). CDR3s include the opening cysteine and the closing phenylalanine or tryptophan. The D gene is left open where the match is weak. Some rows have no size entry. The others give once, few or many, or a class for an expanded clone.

CDR3nt: TGTGCCTGTGACACGCTATTTGGGGGACCCGGGGACACCCGACAGATGTTTTTC
CDR3aa: CACDTLFGGPGDTRQMFF
len: 18
j_gene: TRDJ3
v_gene: TRDV2
d_gene: TRDD3
abundance: few

CDR3nt: TGTGCCTGTGACACCGTAGGTGGGGGATACTGGGACACCCGACAGATGTTTTTC
CDR3aa: CACDTVGGGYWDTRQMFF
len: 18
j_gene: TRDJ3
v_gene: TRDV2
d_gene: TRDD3
abundance: NA

CDR3nt: TGTGCTCTTGGGGATCTAAAGAGCCCCTGCGACTCCTGGGACACCCGACAGATGTTTTTC
CDR3aa: CALGDLKSPCDSWDTRQMFF
len: 20
j_gene: TRDJ3
v_gene: TRDV1
d_gene: NA
abundance: few

CDR3nt: TGTGCCTGTGACACTGGGGGTTACGGATCCTGGGACACCCGACAGATGTTTTTC
CDR3aa: CACDTGGYGSWDTRQMFF
len: 18
j_gene: TRDJ3
v_gene: TRDV2
d_gene: NA
abundance: medium-sized

CDR3nt: TGTGCCTGTGACGGGGTACTGGGGGATACCCCCTGGGACACCCGACAGATGTTTTTC
CDR3aa: CACDGVLGDTPWDTRQMFF
len: 19
j_gene: TRDJ3
v_gene: TRDV2
d_gene: TRDD3
abundance: NA

CDR3nt: TGTGCCTGTGACACTCTTCGTACTGGGGGTAACACCGATAAACTCATCTTT
CDR3aa: CACDTLRTGGNTDKLIF
len: 17
j_gene: TRDJ1
v_gene: TRDV2
d_gene: TRDD3
abundance: few

CDR3nt: TGTGCCTGTGACCCGATCAGGGGTATTCCTCGTACGACCGATAAACTCATCTTT
CDR3aa: CACDPIRGIPRTTDKLIF
len: 18
j_gene: TRDJ1
v_gene: TRDV2
d_gene: NA
abundance: few

CDR3nt: TGTGCTCTTGGGGAACGGATCGTCGATGGCTGGGGGATTAACACCGATAAACTCATCTTT
CDR3aa: CALGERIVDGWGINTDKLIF
len: 20
j_gene: TRDJ1
v_gene: TRDV1
d_gene: TRDD3
abundance: NA

CDR3nt: TGTGCCTGTGACGTCGTGGGGGATAGTTCCGATAAACTCATCTTT
CDR3aa: CACDVVGDSSDKLIF
len: 15
j_gene: TRDJ1
v_gene: TRDV2
d_gene: TRDD3
abundance: few

CDR3nt: TGTGCTCTTGGGGAAGGACATACCATGGGGGAACCCTACACCGATAAACTCATCTTT
CDR3aa: CALGEGHTMGEPYTDKLIF
len: 19
j_gene: TRDJ1
v_gene: TRDV1
d_gene: TRDD3
abundance: NA

CDR3nt: TGTGCCTGTGACACCGTGGCTGGACTCGGTTGGGACACCCGACAGATGTTTTTC
CDR3aa: CACDTVAGLGWDTRQMFF
len: 18
j_gene: TRDJ3
v_gene: TRDV2
d_gene: NA
abundance: NA

CDR3nt: TGTGCCTGTTCTATACTGGGGGATACGATGGATACCGATAAACTCATCTTT
CDR3aa: CACSILGDTMDTDKLIF
len: 17
j_gene: TRDJ1
v_gene: TRDV2
d_gene: TRDD3
abundance: few

CDR3nt: TGTGCCTGTGATTCCCTCTTCGAACTGGGGTCCTGGGACACCCGACAGATGTTTTTC
CDR3aa: CACDSLFELGSWDTRQMFF
len: 19
j_gene: TRDJ3
v_gene: TRDV2
d_gene: TRDD3
abundance: NA

CDR3nt: TGTGCTCTTGGGGTCCCAGGGCCTTCCTACCGTGCTGGGGGATACACCGATAAACTCATCTTT
CDR3aa: CALGVPGPSYRAGGYTDKLIF
len: 21
j_gene: TRDJ1
v_gene: TRDV1
d_gene: NA
abundance: few

CDR3nt: TGTGCTCTTGGAGGGCCTACTCCTGGGGGATACCCCTTTTTGACAGCACAACTCTTCTTT
CDR3aa: CALGGPTPGGYPFLTAQLFF
len: 20
j_gene: TRDJ2
v_gene: TRDV1
d_gene: TRDD3
abundance: medium-sized

CDR3nt: TGTGCCTGTGACACCCCTTCGGCCCCGTCAGTTGCCTCCTGGGACACCCGACAGATGTTTTTC
CDR3aa: CACDTPSAPSVASWDTRQMFF
len: 21
j_gene: TRDJ3
v_gene: TRDV2
d_gene: NA
abundance: once

CDR3nt: TGTGCCTGCGACTCAGTACTGGGGGATACGAAGTGGGACACCCGACAGATGTTTTTC
CDR3aa: CACDSVLGDTKWDTRQMFF
len: 19
j_gene: TRDJ3
v_gene: TRDV2
d_gene: TRDD3
abundance: few